The next 27 T cell receptor beta chains were all read from a single sample in a study of human T cells and chemical hapten exposure (dated by TCRdb to the early 2020s). The sample's time point label, in plain terms: pre-sensitization, week 0. The treatment or condition label here, explained by the study, means: therapeutic diphenylcyclopropenone sensitization with weekly scalp DPC. The library was obtained by RACE. Instrument on record: NextSeq 500. TCRdb reprocessing: public reads trimmed at Q25 with fastp, clones called with MiXCR, in-frame beta chains kept. CDR3 protein duplicates are merged, each entry listing the most common genes and DNA. The sample table lists approximately 400,000 distinct CDR3 sequences, approximately 5% of them with a count of one. The ten largest clones capture 2.6% of the sample. This sample comprised whole blood, obtained in connection with sensitization to the hapten diphenylcyclopropenone (DPC). The source is a woman aged 45-60 years with alopecia areata. Some clones in this sample may be carry-over from other donors' samples.

This chain connects TRBV12-3 or TRBV12-4 to TRBJ1-2; the match to TRBD1 covers 7 bases. V lost 7 bases and J lost 0; bases outside the gene matches: 14. This CDR3 is 17 amino acids long. CDR3 sequence (DNA): TGTGCCAGCACCCCCGGGACAGCTCTAGTACCTAACTATGGCTACACCTTC. This sequence encodes CASTPGTALVPNYGYTF.

This clonotype has a count of ten or more. CDR3 bases: TGCGCCAGCAGCCAAACACAGGGGGCGCACACTGAAGCTTTCTTT. Residues: CASSQTQGAHTEAFF. The rearrangement links TRBV4-1 to TRBJ1-1; 9 nucleotides match TRBD1. V lost 2 bases and J lost 3; bases outside the gene matches: 4. Per germline, CDR1 MGHRA and CDR2 YSYEKL. The CDR3 extends over 15 amino acids.

Only a few counts were recorded for this clonotype. This chain joins TRBV7-6 and TRBJ1-6, with D perhaps TRBD1 (5 bases). The CDR3 contains 15 residues. Trimming took 0 bases from V and 10 from J, leaving 13 bases between them. Germline V gene data show CDR1 as SGHVS and CDR2 as FNYEAQ. CDR3 sequence reads: CASSLAGPPTSPLHF. The CDR3 DNA follows: TGTGCCAGCAGCTTAGCGGGGCCGCCTACCTCACCCCTCCACTTT.

At least ten counts were recorded for this clonotype. The chain has TRBV7-3 and TRBJ2-1; 8 bases match TRBD1. V dropped 3 bases and J dropped 1; count of bases not matched to a gene: 2. Germline CDR1 reads SGHTA; CDR2 reads FQGTGA. This CDR3 contains 15 residues. The CDR3 protein is CASSFGTGSYNEQFF. The DNA of the CDR3 is TGTGCCAGCAGCTTCGGGACAGGTTCCTACAATGAGCAGTTCTTC.

This clonotype came up a few times. This chain connects TRBV12-3 or TRBV12-4 to TRBJ2-5, with 12 bases aligning to TRBD2. There are 16 residues in the CDR3. The V segment lost 7 bases and the J segment 1 base; nucleotides outside the gene matches: 7. The CDR3 reads CASTDGLAGPQETQYF. The CDR3 bases are TGTGCCAGCACCGACGGACTAGCGGGGCCCCAAGAGACCCAGTACTTC.

This clonotype was counted between two and nine times. The chain links TRBV28 to TRBJ2-3, with 8 bases matching TRBD2. J lost 2 bases, V lost 7 bases, and 8 bases had no gene match. The germline CDR1 and CDR2 sequences are MDHEN and SYDVKM. The CDR3 consists of 15 residues. The CDR3 DNA reads as TGTGCCAGCACCCCGGGGGGGGGCCTCACAGATACGCAGTATTTT. This translates into CASTPGGGLTDTQYF.

V is TRBV9 and J is TRBJ2-3; D assignment may be TRBD1 or TRBD2 (5 bases each). The CDR3 spans 15 residues. The V and J ends lost 0 bases and 0 bases respectively, with 8 bases between them. The V gene's germline CDR1 is SGDLS and CDR2 YYNGEE. CDR3 protein: CASSVVGASTDTQYF. The CDR3 bases are TGTGCCAGCAGCGTAGTCGGGGCTAGCACAGATACGCAGTATTTT.

This clonotype was recorded many times. V and J are TRBV12-3 or TRBV12-4 and TRBJ2-7; D is perhaps TRBD1 (5 bases). This CDR3 region has 14 residues. V lost 3 bases and J lost 1, with 10 bases in between. The CDR3 DNA is TGTGCCAGCAGTTTGGGGCGGCATTCCTACGAGCAGTACTTC. It is translated as CASSLGRHSYEQYF.

This clonotype was counted only a few times. The chain employs TRBV6-5 and TRBJ1-1, with 8 bases aligning to TRBD1. Germline V gives CDR1 MNHEY, CDR2 SVGAGI. Unmatched junction bases numbered 9, after V lost 6 bases and J lost 0 bases. This CDR3 is built from 16 residues. The CDR3 nucleotides read TGTGCCAGCAGAACCCGACAGGGGCCAATGAACACTGAAGCTTTCTTT. Protein: CASRTRQGPMNTEAFF.

This clonotype showed up many times. The genes are TRBV6-5 and TRBJ2-6; tentative D call: TRBD1 (6 bases). Per germline, CDR1 MNHEY and CDR2 SVGAGI. The CDR3 is made up of 17 amino acids. The V end was cut by 6 bases, the J end by 0 bases, with 15 bases between. Written as DNA, the CDR3 is TGTGCCAGCAGACCCCGGACAGTCCCCTCTGGGGCCAACGTCCTGACTTTC. Translating it yields CASRPRTVPSGANVLTF.

This clonotype was observed a few times. CDR3 in DNA: TGCAGTGCTGAAGGGACCGCCGGAACGTCCAATGAGCAGTTCTTC. Translation: CSAEGTAGTSNEQFF. The V call is TRBV20-1, the J call TRBJ2-1; perhaps D is TRBD1 or TRBD2 (5 bases each). This CDR3 contains 15 residues. Germline assignment: CDR1 DFQATT and CDR2 SNEGSKA (reference sequence). With 5 bases removed from V and 6 bases from J, the gap between germline ends came to 20 bases.

This clonotype has a count of ten or more. The chain carries TRBV29-1 and TRBJ2-7, with D uncertain. CDR3 length equals 12 residues. V was pared by 7 bases and J by 5 bases, with 15 bases between. Per germline, CDR1 SQVTM and CDR2 ANQGSEA. CDR3 sequence (DNA): TGCAGCGCCGCCCAGGTTGTGAACGAGCAGTACTTC. As protein: CSAAQVVNEQYF.

This clonotype was observed at least ten times. The chain is built from TRBV5-1 and TRBJ2-3, with D tentatively TRBD2 (6 bases). In germline, CDR1 is SGHRS, CDR2 YFSETQ. The CDR3 length is 14 residues. V was clipped by 0 bases and J by 6 bases, with 11 bases between them. CDR3 in amino acids: CASSLAREVDTQYF. DNA of the CDR3: TGCGCCAGCAGCTTGGCCAGGGAGGTGGATACGCAGTATTTT. Filled out from reference TRBV5-1 and TRBJ2-3, the complete variable domain reads KAGVTQTPRYLIKTRGQQVTLSCSPISGHRSVSWYQQTPGQGLQFLFEYFSETQRNKGNFPGRFSGRQFSNSRSEMNVSTLELGDSALYLCASSLAREVDTQYFGPGTRLTVL.

The chain recombines TRBV29-1 with TRBJ2-3; 13 positions match TRBD2. Germline assignment: CDR1 SQVTM and CDR2 ANQGSEA. J lost 4 bases, V lost 6 bases, and 10 bases had no gene match. The CDR3 spans 16 residues. The DNA for the CDR3 is TGCAGCGTCACTAGCGGGAGGGGCCCGCACCCAGATACGCAGTATTTT. It translates to CSVTSGRGPHPDTQYF.

The genes are TRBV5-6 and TRBJ2-3, with 9 bases fitting TRBD2. CDR3 size: 16 residues. The V segment lost 1 base and the J segment 2 bases; nucleotides outside the gene matches: 5. Germline V lookup: CDR1 SGHDT, CDR2 YYEEEE. CDR3 protein: CASSLRLAGNTDTQYF. The CDR3 DNA follows: TGTGCCAGCAGCTTGAGGCTAGCGGGGAACACAGATACGCAGTATTTT. The whole variable domain, filled in from reference TRBV5-6 and TRBJ2-3, reads DAGVTQSPTHLIKTRGQQVTLRCSPKSGHDTVSWYQQALGQGPQFIFQYYEEEERQRGNFPDRFSGHQFPNYSSELNVNALLLGDSALYLCASSLRLAGNTDTQYFGPGTRLTVL.

V is TRBV5-1 and J is TRBJ2-5, with 10 bases matching TRBD2. This CDR3 has 16 amino acids. Germline lookup yields CDR1 SGHRS and CDR2 YFSETQ. The V and J ends lost 3 bases and 2 bases, in that order; junction bases with no gene match: 7. CDR3 DNA sequence: TGCGCCAGCAGCTCCTCTAGCGGGGGCGAGCAAGAGACCCAGTACTTC. It encodes CASSSSSGGEQETQYF.

A remark on this clonotype: Being one base from a much bigger clone, this may be a read error. The V and J genes are TRBV2 and TRBJ1-1; 7 positions agree with TRBD1. The V gene's germline CDR1 is SNHLY and CDR2 FYNNEI. The CDR3 has 13 amino acids. The CDR3: CAGRGFMNTEAFF. The CDR3 DNA is TGTGCCGGCAGGGGGTTTATGAACACTGAAGCTTTCTTT.

A few counts support this clonotype. The rearrangement joins TRBV4-2 to TRBJ2-7; D may be TRBD2 (6 bases). V was clipped by 0 bases and J by 4 bases, with 13 bases between them. Germline V gene sequence: CDR1 LGHNA, CDR2 YNFKEQ. CDR3 length: 15 residues. The CDR3 DNA sequence: TGTGCCAGCAGCCAAGATGCCGGGAGCGGGTACGAGCAGTACTTC. As protein: CASSQDAGSGYEQYF.

This clonotype was seen ten or more times. The chain uses TRBV28 and TRBJ2-5, with D uncertain. CDR1 and CDR2 from the germline V gene are MDHEN and SYDVKM. V gave up 6 bases and J gave up 5 bases, with 16 bases separating them. The CDR3 contains 14 residues. This CDR3 reads CASSLRAWWETQYF. CDR3 bases: TGTGCCAGCAGCCTACGTGCGTGGTGGGAGACCCAGTACTTC.

This clonotype has a handful of counts. V is TRBV6-5 and J is TRBJ1-6, with 7 positions matching TRBD1. Germline CDR1 reads MNHEY; CDR2 reads SVGAGI. The CDR3 runs 18 residues. J lost 0 bases, V lost 0 bases, and 5 bases had no gene match. CDR3 protein: CASSYSTGISSYNSPLHF. The DNA of the CDR3 is TGTGCCAGCAGTTACTCGACAGGGATTAGCTCCTATAATTCACCCCTCCACTTT.

In this sample, this clonotype turned up many times. This rearrangement joins TRBV11-2 to TRBJ2-4, with no clear D. Germline CDR1 and CDR2: SGHAT and FQNNGV. The V end lost 1 base, the J end lost 6 bases, and 10 bases lay between the germline ends. This CDR3 comprises 14 residues. The CDR3 here is CASSLARTSNIQYF. DNA of the CDR3: TGTGCCAGCAGCTTAGCCAGGACGTCAAACATTCAGTACTTC. Together with reference TRBV11-2 and TRBJ2-4, the CDR3 gives the full variable domain: EAGVAQSPRYKIIEKRQSVAFWCNPISGHATLYWYQQILGQGPKLLIQFQNNGVVDDSQLPKDRFSAERLKGVDSTLKIQPAKLEDSAVYLCASSLARTSNIQYFGAGTRLSVL.

The chain links TRBV20-1 to TRBJ2-5, with 13 bases matching TRBD2. This CDR3 contains 15 residues. Germline CDR1 reads DFQATT; CDR2 reads SNEGSKA (reference sequence). Trimming at V came to 6 bases and at J to 5 bases, leaving 9 bases not matched to a gene. The CDR3 nucleotides are TGCAGTGCCCGCCCTGGACTAGCGGGAGTGGAGACCCAGTACTTC. Translation: CSARPGLAGVETQYF.

There are many counts of this clonotype. The gene calls are TRBV4-2 and TRBJ2-5; D unclear. The CDR3 is made up of 15 amino acids. Trimming stripped 0 bases from V and 2 bases from J, with 10 bases between. Germline V gene sequence: CDR1 LGHNA, CDR2 YNFKEQ. Here the CDR3 reads CASSQDTVQQETQYF. CDR3 sequence (DNA): TGTGCCAGCAGCCAAGATACAGTCCAACAAGAGACCCAGTACTTC.

This clonotype has a count of ten or more. The chain links TRBV27 to TRBJ2-1; possibly TRBD2 for D (5 bases). V lost 2 bases to trimming and J lost 8 bases, with 10 bases between them. The CDR3 loop spans 13 amino acids. Per the germline V gene, CDR1 is MNHEY and CDR2 is SMNVEV (reference sequence). The CDR3 region has the DNA TGTGCCAGCAGTTTAACAGAGGGAGATGAGCAGTTCTTC. This codes for CASSLTEGDEQFF.

This clonotype was seen a few times. This rearrangement joins TRBV12-3 or TRBV12-4 to TRBJ2-7; TRBD2 aligns across 7 bases. Trimming removed 8 bases from V and 6 bases from J; junction bases left unmatched: 10. The CDR3 consists of 13 residues. The CDR3 bases are TGTGCCAGCCACCGGGCGGGGGTAATCGAGCAGTACTTC. Its translation: CASHRAGVIEQYF.

Many counts were recorded for this clonotype. This chain joins TRBV7-2 and TRBJ2-5; TRBD2 agrees at 8 bases. The CDR3 consists of 13 residues. The V gene's germline CDR1 is SGHTA and CDR2 FQGNSA. The V segment lost 10 bases and the J segment 5 bases; nucleotides outside the gene matches: 9. CDR3 DNA: TGTGCCACAAGCGGGAGAATCCAGGAGACCCAGTACTTC. Translation: CATSGRIQETQYF.

Many counts were recorded for this clonotype. The chain employs TRBV20-1 and TRBJ2-3; 11 bases fit TRBD2. From germline, CDR1 is DFQATT and CDR2 SNEGSKA (reference sequence). The junction had 11 bases not matched to a gene; V was cut back by 6 bases and J by 3 bases. The length of the CDR3 is 16 residues. For the CDR3, the DNA is TGCAGTGCGTTCGTGGCTAGCGGGGGGCTTACAGATACGCAGTATTTT. Translated: CSAFVASGGLTDTQYF.